This T cell receptor beta chain came from a study of beta chain features in type 1 diabetes (dated by TCRdb to the late 2010s). With regard to the full study: Mean age, gender distribution, total cell number and subset yield did not differ between patients and healthy donors. A total of roughly 100,000,000 sorted cells were examined across all samples, and the number of cells per subset was strongly correlated with RNA yield. Regulatory and stem cell-like memory subsets were isolated from only 8 patients and about eight healthy donors, whereas naive and central memory subsets came from all 28 donors. In the study, TCRB repertoires of sorted circulating CD4+ T cell subsets from recently diagnosed type 1 diabetes patients were compared with those of matched healthy donors.

The entire amount of isolated RNA was reverse transcribed using the High Capacity cDNA Reverse Transcription Kit, so the sequenced TCRB transcripts were expressed ones. Deep immunoSEQ sequencing was performed on naive, central memory and regulatory T cell samples, with an average of roughly 3.5 million total reads per sample. Sorted cells were lysed in RLT buffer and RNA was extracted with DNase-treated RNeasy Micro or Mini kits, depending on cell number. To prevent cross-contamination, every cell subset was processed on its own, while patient and healthy donor samples were processed together. Using the immunoSEQ multiplex PCR, TCRB sequences were amplified from cDNA into 87-bp fragments spanning the CDR3 region. Sequencing of the amplicons was performed on the Illumina HiSeq platform. As for the original processing: PCR bias was corrected computationally using synthetic template baselines, and reads within Hamming distance 2 were collapsed, with unmergeable singletons discarded. Reads were aligned to IMGT to assign V, D and J genes, CDR3 length, and insertions or deletions at six rearrangement sites. Within each subset, clonotype counts were normalized to the number of sorted cells before true diversity and Gini coefficients were calculated with the tcR R package. The overlap coefficient, calculated on TCRB nucleotide sequences, was used to measure repertoire sharing. Out-of-frame TCRB sequences from naive cells were analyzed as a proxy for the pre-selection repertoire. As stored in TCRdb, this immuneACCESS dataset retains in-frame rearrangements with V and J assigned. A fraction of the clones does not appear; measured against another copy, unresolved V genes explain less than half of the discrepancy, and the remainder lacks a known reason. Clone size and the V and J calls come from that table; the DNA yielded D and trimming. For this sample there are approximately 330,000 clones; approximately 11% appear just once. The ten largest clones represent 0.015% of the sample.

What the authors observed across the whole study: Because cDNA rather than genomic DNA was sequenced, highly expressing activated cells could have been over-represented, although no difference in activation and CD3 levels was found between groups. At VDJ recombination sites, patients with type 1 diabetes made fewer insertions and deleted more nucleotides, a pattern implying thymic rearrangement abnormalities. Shorter templates might be favored by PCR, yet because patient and control samples were amplified and corrected together, any such skew would affect both groups equally. Because small numbers of individuals were included in the HLA sub-analyses, any influence of HLA type on TCRB rearrangement was left unresolved. Type 1 diabetes patients showed a moderate but significant shortening of TCRB CDR3 length in all four CD4+ subsets. Naive, central memory and regulatory TCRB repertoires appeared to be more alike among patients than among healthy donors.

A single peripheral blood draw of 90 to 150 mL on average was collected from each donor into heparinised tubes. A BD FACSAria II was used to sort naive, central memory, regulatory and stem cell-like memory CD4+ T cells with a panel that included CD45RO, CCR7, CD25, CD127, CD95 and CD27. Every sorted population had a purity above 95%. PBMCs were isolated right away by Lymphoprep density gradient centrifugation and were stained directly, without culture. Samples were stained and sorted in pairs, with one healthy donor and one patient per experiment, so that batch effects were minimized. In the case of this clone: There is no known antigen for this receptor. No qualities accompany the bases; no much larger clone lies one base away.

Sequencing was done on a sample of naive CD4+ T cells from blood. This specimen's cell subset or site label, interpreted: true naive CD4+ T cells. The origin of this receptor is a woman aged 25 to 39 in good health.

The CDR3 region has the sequence CAIRAGTGDTGELFF. The sequenced DNA: TGTGCCATCAGGGCCGGGACAGGGGACACCGGGGAGCTGTTTTTT. Recombination connected TRBV10-3 to TRBJ2-2, and 10 junction bases match TRBD1. CDR1 and CDR2, per the germline V gene, are ENHRY and SYGVKD. Ends trimmed: V by 6 bases, J by 3 bases; bases unmatched to a gene: 4. Inclusive of the bounding cysteine and phenylalanine, the CDR3 is 15 residues long. Of the read, only the CDR3 DNA is kept; its 45 bases are in frame from base 1.